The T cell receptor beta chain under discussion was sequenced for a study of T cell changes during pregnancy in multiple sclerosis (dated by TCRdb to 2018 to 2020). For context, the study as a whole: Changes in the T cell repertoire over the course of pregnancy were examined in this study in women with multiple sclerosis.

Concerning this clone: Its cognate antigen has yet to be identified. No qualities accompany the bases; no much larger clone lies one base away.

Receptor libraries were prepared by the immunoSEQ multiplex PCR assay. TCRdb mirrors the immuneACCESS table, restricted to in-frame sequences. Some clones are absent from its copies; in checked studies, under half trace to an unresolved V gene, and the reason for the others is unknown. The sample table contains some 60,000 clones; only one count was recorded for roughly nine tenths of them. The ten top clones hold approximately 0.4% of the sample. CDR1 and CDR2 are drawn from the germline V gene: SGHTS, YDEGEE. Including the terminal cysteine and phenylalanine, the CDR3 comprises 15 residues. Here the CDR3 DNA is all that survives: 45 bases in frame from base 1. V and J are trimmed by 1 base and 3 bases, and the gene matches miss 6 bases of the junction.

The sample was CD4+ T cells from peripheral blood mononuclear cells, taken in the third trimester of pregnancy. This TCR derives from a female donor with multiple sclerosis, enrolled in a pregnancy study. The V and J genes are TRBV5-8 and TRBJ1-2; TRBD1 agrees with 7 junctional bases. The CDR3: CASSLITGAHYGYTF. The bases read TGTGCCAGCAGCTTGATTACAGGGGCTCACTATGGCTACACCTTC.